This entry lists 30 T cell receptor beta chains sequenced from one sample in a study of T cells in Graves' hyperthyroidism and ophthalmopathy (dated by TCRdb to the late 2010s). Library preparation used multiplex PCR. The sequencer listed for this sample is Illumina HiSeq 2000. TCR beta CDR3 regions were amplified from RNA transcripts. A first-round RT-PCR of the TCR CDR3 used the HTBI primer set with the Qiagen OneStep RT-PCR kit. TCRdb itself trimmed the public reads at Q25 with fastp, ran MiXCR and retained productive beta chains. Each record represents a unique CDR3 protein, reported with the most common genes and DNA among its rows. The sample table holds 500,000 to 750,000 distinct CDR3 sequences, of which around 16% were seen once. The leading ten clones occupy less than 9.5% of the sample. Sequenced sample: blood. These receptors were obtained from a woman aged 25 to 39 with Graves' hyperthyroidism.

V is TRBV20-1 and J is TRBJ1-1; no definite D call. Germline CDR1 and CDR2: DFQATT and SNEGSKA (reference sequence). The CDR3 spans 11 residues. Trimming left V 3 bases short and J 5 bases short, with 7 bases between. The CDR3 DNA sequence: TGCAGTGCTAGCAGCTATACTGAAGCTTTCTTT. Protein sequence: CSASSYTEAFF.

This clonotype was counted between two and nine times. The V and J genes are TRBV9 and TRBJ2-5; either TRBD1 or TRBD2 may fit D (5 bases each). The CDR3 consists of 15 residues. Trimming removed 4 bases from V and 1 base from J, with 14 bases in between. The germline V gene encodes CDR1 SGDLS and CDR2 YYNGEE. The CDR3: CASSPRDGLQETQYF. Here the CDR3 DNA reads TGTGCCAGCAGCCCTCGGGACGGACTCCAAGAGACCCAGTACTTC.

The chain links TRBV30 to TRBJ1-2; 7 positions match TRBD1. CDR3 length equals 17 residues. Germline values: CDR1 GTSNPN, CDR2 SVGIG (reference sequence). V lost 8 bases to trimming and J lost 4 bases; unmatched junction nucleotides: 22. CDR3 DNA: TGTGCCAGTAGTTCGGAGCCGGGACAGCTATTTCTCTATGGCTACACCTTC. Translated: CASSSEPGQLFLYGYTF.

This clonotype was counted only a few times. One end of the junction varies from germline; a read error may be responsible. The rearrangement links TRBV18 to TRBJ2-1; 7 bases agree with TRBD2. The CDR3 sequence is 16 residues long. Germline-derived CDR1 and CDR2 are KGHSH and LQKENI. CDR3 amino acids: CASSPRGGQVYNEQFF. DNA for the CDR3: TGTGCCAGCTCACCACGGGGGGGTCAAGTTTACAATGAGCAATTCTTC.

This clonotype showed up many times. The chain joins TRBV27 to TRBJ1-4, with 9 bases lining up with TRBD1. This CDR3 region has 15 residues. The V gene end was trimmed by 7 bases and the J gene end by 0 bases; junction bases not matched to a gene: 3. From germline, CDR1 is MNHEY and CDR2 SMNVEV (reference sequence). The CDR3 coding sequence is TGTGCCAGCAAGGACAGGGGAGCAACTAATGAAAAACTGTTTTTT. Amino acid sequence: CASKDRGATNEKLFF. The entire variable domain, with the rest obtained from reference TRBV27 and TRBJ1-4, is as follows: EAQVTQNPRYLITVTGKKLTVTCSQNMNHEYMSWYRQDPGLGLRQIYYSMNVEVTDKGDVPEGYKVSRKEKRNFPLILESPSPNQTSLYFCASKDRGATNEKLFFGSGTQLSVL.

This clonotype has at least ten counts. The chain has TRBV6-1 and TRBJ2-7, with D perhaps assigned TRBD1 or TRBD2 (5 bases each). The V and J ends lost 5 bases and 0 bases respectively, with 11 bases between them. In germline, CDR1 is MNHNS, CDR2 SASEGT. The CDR3 contains 14 residues. The CDR3 protein is CASSPGRNSYEQYF. The CDR3 DNA is TGTGCCAGCAGTCCGGGACGGAACTCCTACGAGCAGTACTTC.

The chain joins TRBV14 to TRBJ2-7; weak D call: TRBD2 (6 bases). Trimming stripped 1 base from V and 3 bases from J, with 13 bases between. Germline values: CDR1 SGHDN, CDR2 FVKESK. The CDR3 spans 15 residues. The CDR3 reads CASSQGSGLYYEQYF. Here the CDR3 DNA reads TGTGCCAGCAGCCAAGGATCTGGACTATACTACGAGCAGTACTTC.

This chain connects TRBV4-1 to TRBJ1-3; 7 bases match TRBD1. Germline values: CDR1 MGHRA, CDR2 YSYEKL. J gave up 3 bases and V 4 bases, and 15 bases lay outside the gene matches. The CDR3 spans 18 residues. CDR3 protein: CASSLRGGWGQSGNTIYF. DNA for the CDR3: TGCGCCAGCAGCCTCAGGGGGGGTTGGGGGCAAAGTGGAAACACCATATATTTT.

This clonotype was recorded many times. This sequence joins TRBV5-1 and TRBJ1-1; D unresolved. The germline V gene has CDR1 SGHRS and CDR2 YFSETQ. This CDR3 spans 13 amino acids. The V end lost 2 bases, the J end lost 7 bases, and 12 bases lay between the germline ends. The CDR3 loop reads CASSLQGVDEAFF. CDR3 nucleotides: TGCGCCAGCAGCTTACAAGGTGTGGATGAAGCTTTCTTT.

This clonotype was found many times. J is TRBJ1-5 and V is TRBV15; a weak D match, TRBD1 (6 bases). The germline V and J ends were trimmed by 3 bases and 3 bases, with 9 bases remaining between them. This CDR3 contains 14 residues. Looked up from germline, CDR1 is LNHNV and CDR2 is YYDKDF (reference sequence). The CDR3: CATSRRDNNQPQHF. The CDR3, as DNA: TGTGCCACCAGCAGGAGGGACAACAATCAGCCCCAGCATTTT.

This chain joins TRBV7-9 and TRBJ2-7; 9 bases align to TRBD1. The CDR3 covers 15 residues. Germline V gives CDR1 SEHNR, CDR2 FQNEAQ (reference sequence). With 0 bases clipped from V and 5 bases from J, the junction kept 5 bases outside the gene matches. CDR3 in DNA: TGTGCCAGCAGCTTAGCGCTAGGACAGGGGAACGAGCAGTACTTC. Its protein product is CASSLALGQGNEQYF.

The V call is TRBV12-3 or TRBV12-4, the J call TRBJ1-6, with 8 bases lining up with TRBD1. With V trimmed by 0 bases and J by 5 bases, 6 bases remained unmatched. The length of the CDR3 is 17 residues. This CDR3 is CASSLAGQGGDNSPLHF. Here the CDR3 DNA reads TGTGCCAGCAGTTTAGCAGGACAGGGAGGGGATAATTCACCCCTCCACTTT.

This clonotype came up many times. This chain links TRBV20-1 with TRBJ2-5; 7 nucleotides line up with TRBD2. The CDR3 extends over 10 amino acids. J gave up 5 bases and V 8 bases, and 2 bases lay outside the gene matches. Per the germline V gene, CDR1 is DFQATT and CDR2 is SNEGSKA (reference sequence). This chain's CDR3 is CSLRGETQYF. CDR3 nucleotides: TGCAGTTTGCGGGGGGAGACCCAGTACTTC.

The table lists this clonotype with many counts. The chain joins TRBV30 to TRBJ2-2; 7 positions match TRBD1. V dropped 3 bases and J dropped 2; count of bases not matched to a gene: 3. From germline, CDR1 is GTSNPN and CDR2 SVGIG (reference sequence). CDR3 length: 14 residues. The CDR3 reads CAWRGTANTGELFF. The CDR3 coding sequence is TGTGCCTGGAGGGGGACAGCTAACACCGGGGAGCTGTTTTTT.

This chain links TRBV19 with TRBJ2-4; D could derive from TRBD1 or TRBD2 (5 bases each). V was clipped by 9 bases and J by 9 bases, with 21 bases between them. Germline V lookup: CDR1 LNHDA, CDR2 SQIVND (reference sequence). The CDR3 totals 14 residues. CDR3 loop: CARVTGRKRGIQYF. Here the CDR3 DNA reads TGTGCCAGGGTTACAGGACGGAAGAGGGGCATTCAGTACTTC.

This clonotype has only a few counts. The DNA of the CDR3 is TGCAGCGTTGAACTTAGCGGGAACACCGGGGAGCTGTTTTTT. Its translation: CSVELSGNTGELFF. The rearrangement joins TRBV29-1 to TRBJ2-2; the D gene is possibly TRBD2 (6 bases). Germline values: CDR1 SQVTM, CDR2 ANQGSEA. Trimming left V 2 bases short and J 1 base short, with 8 bases between. The CDR3 spans 14 residues.

In its sample, this clonotype was seen many times. The rearrangement uses TRBV20-1 and TRBJ2-7; 9 bases are a match to TRBD1. This CDR3 comprises 13 residues. Trimming at V came to 5 bases and at J to 6 bases, leaving 8 bases not matched to a gene. Germline V gene data show CDR1 as DFQATT and CDR2 as SNEGSKA (reference sequence). CDR3 in DNA: TGCAGTGCTCCCGGGACAGGGCAGGGCGAGCAGTACTTC. This translates into CSAPGTGQGEQYF.

This clonotype was seen more than once but under ten times. The chain has TRBV28 and TRBJ2-3; possible D gene TRBD1, 6 bases. Trimming stripped 4 bases from V and 2 bases from J, with 13 bases between. Germline values: CDR1 MDHEN, CDR2 SYDVKM. The CDR3 covers 15 residues. CDR3 region: CASSSRQVLTDTQYF. CDR3 DNA: TGTGCCAGCAGTTCCCGACAGGTTCTCACAGATACGCAGTATTTT.

At least ten counts were recorded for this clonotype. The chain combines TRBV5-6 with TRBJ2-5; tentative D call: TRBD2 (6 bases). V dropped 1 base and J dropped 7 bases, with 14 bases sitting between them. The CDR3 extends over 14 amino acids. Germline CDR1 is SGHDT and CDR2 is YYEEEE. The CDR3 loop is CASSLFRLAWTQYF. The CDR3 coding sequence is TGTGCCAGCAGCTTGTTCCGCCTAGCGTGGACCCAGTACTTC.

This clonotype was detected only a few times. The gene calls are TRBV7-6 and TRBJ2-7; TRBD1 is a possible D gene (6 bases). The germline gives CDR1 SGHVS, CDR2 FNYEAQ. The CDR3 covers 15 residues. V shed 2 bases and J shed 2 bases, with 13 bases lying between them. CDR3 sequence reads: CASSLYGGNPYEQYF. CDR3 sequence (DNA): TGTGCCAGCAGCTTATATGGGGGCAATCCCTACGAGCAGTACTTC.

The rearrangement links TRBV5-6 to TRBJ2-7, with 8 nucleotides matching TRBD2. The trim removed 7 bases at V and 2 bases at J, leaving 8 bases unmatched. The CDR3 contains 14 residues. From germline, CDR1 is SGHDT and CDR2 YYEEEE. CDR3 loop: CASAGQLAAYEQYF. Here the CDR3 DNA reads TGTGCCAGCGCTGGCCAACTAGCGGCCTACGAGCAGTACTTC.

This clonotype was counted ten times or more. The chain has TRBV12-3 or TRBV12-4 and TRBJ1-5; D is ambiguous. V lost 1 base and J 1 base, leaving 8 bases between the germline ends. The length of the CDR3 is 15 residues. The CDR3 coding sequence is TGTGCCAGCAGTTTAGGACGTAACAGCAATCAGCCCCAGCATTTT. Translating gives CASSLGRNSNQPQHF.

J is TRBJ1-1 and V is TRBV7-3; maybe TRBD1 (5 bases). The CDR3 spans 15 residues. V was cut by 1 base and J by 6 bases, with 15 bases left in between. CDR1 and CDR2 from the germline V gene are SGHTA and FQGTGA. CDR3 nucleotide sequence: TGTGCCAGCAGCTTAATCGGGGGGGGTGGCTCTGAAGCTTTCTTT. Encoded protein: CASSLIGGGGSEAFF.

Only a few counts were recorded for this clonotype. V usage is TRBV19 and J usage is TRBJ2-7; D unresolved. Trimming left V 10 bases short and J 0 bases short, with 13 bases between. The CDR3 is made up of 13 amino acids. CDR1 and CDR2 (germline): LNHDA, SQIVND (reference sequence). This CDR3 reads CATLPRSSYEQYF. The CDR3 DNA is TGTGCCACCTTGCCGAGAAGCTCCTACGAGCAGTACTTC. Supplemented by reference TRBV19 and TRBJ2-7, the full variable domain reads DGGITQSPKYLFRKEGQNVTLSCEQNLNHDAMYWYRQDPGQGLRLIYYSQIVNDFQKGDIAEGYSVSREKKESFPLTVTSAQKNPTAFYLCATLPRSSYEQYFGPGTRLTVT.

This clonotype occurred many times. The chain carries TRBV20-1 and TRBJ2-7; TRBD1 matches at 7 bases. Germline trimming cut 3 bases from V and 2 bases from J; bases unmatched to any gene: 16. The CDR3 runs 17 residues. Germline V gives CDR1 DFQATT, CDR2 SNEGSKA (reference sequence). The CDR3 sequence: CSASPHLGQTTTYEQYF. CDR3 sequence (DNA): TGCAGTGCTAGCCCACATTTGGGACAGACCACGACCTACGAGCAGTACTTC.

In this sample, this clonotype turned up many times. V usage is TRBV28 and J usage is TRBJ2-7; TRBD1 matches at 9 bases. J gave up 0 bases and V 8 bases, and 5 bases lay outside the gene matches. The CDR3 has 14 amino acids. Germline V gives CDR1 MDHEN, CDR2 SYDVKM. The CDR3 is CASGRDRVSYEQYF. CDR3 sequence (DNA): TGTGCCAGCGGCCGGGACAGGGTCTCCTACGAGCAGTACTTC.

The chain uses TRBV5-1 and TRBJ2-1; 12 bases match TRBD1. CDR1 and CDR2 from the germline V gene are SGHRS and YFSETQ. V was clipped by 0 bases and J by 4 bases; unmatched bases: 8. CDR3 length equals 18 residues. CDR3 amino acids: CASSLAGQGARVYNEQFF. For the CDR3, the DNA is TGCGCCAGCAGCTTGGCGGGACAGGGGGCGCGAGTTTACAATGAGCAGTTCTTC.

In its sample, this clonotype was seen many times. J is TRBJ2-7 and V is TRBV2, with 12 nucleotides matching TRBD2. This CDR3 contains 15 residues. Trimming took 6 bases from V and 5 from J; bases not matched to a gene: 8. CDR1 is SNHLY, CDR2 FYNNEI, per germline. The CDR3 region is CASRSSGRAVDEQYF. CDR3 in DNA: TGTGCCAGCAGGTCTAGCGGGAGGGCCGTGGACGAGCAGTACTTC.

This clonotype was picked up many times. The chain joins TRBV28 to TRBJ2-7; the D is unclear. CDR3 length equals 14 residues. Trimming pared 5 bases from V and 4 bases from J, leaving 15 bases between. Germline values: CDR1 MDHEN, CDR2 SYDVKM. The CDR3 DNA is TGTGCCAGCAGTATAGGTCCGGGCGGTTACGAGCAGTACTTC. Its protein is CASSIGPGGYEQYF.

This clonotype has only a few counts. The rearrangement uses TRBV6-1 and TRBJ2-2; 10 positions agree with TRBD2. V shed 5 bases and J 4 bases; nucleotides not matched to a gene: 10. Per the germline V gene, CDR1 is MNHNS and CDR2 is SASEGT. This CDR3 comprises 17 residues. CDR3 bases: TGTGCCAGCAGTCCAGGAGCGGGAGGGCCGGTCACCGGGGAGCTGTTTTTT. Translation: CASSPGAGGPVTGELFF.